What follows are 26 T cell receptor beta chains derived from one specimen sequenced in a study of OX40 agonist ivuxolimab in advanced cancers. TCRdb keeps only in-frame clones here, not all; method: immunoSEQ multiplex PCR. The sample carries roughly 48,000 clones, 85% recorded once. Here the sequenced sample was CD4+ or CD8+ T cells sorted from blood, taken in a trial of the OX40 agonist ivuxolimab. The receptors originated from an adult with an advanced solid tumor such as melanoma, head and neck, liver or kidney cancer.

The chain links TRBV2 to TRBJ2-2; 10 bases match TRBD2. V was pared by 6 bases and J by 3 bases, with 4 bases of the junction left unmatched. The CDR3 totals 15 residues. Germline CDR1 and CDR2: SNHLY and FYNNEI. The CDR3 DNA follows: TGTGCCAGCAGGGGGGGGACTAGCGACACCGGGGAGCTGTTTTTT. Protein sequence: CASRGGTSDTGELFF.

The chain links TRBV7-8 to TRBJ2-3; 12 nucleotides align to TRBD2. V was clipped by 5 bases and J by 1 base; unmatched bases: 4. Looked up from germline, CDR1 is SGHVS and CDR2 is FQNEAQ. The CDR3 is 16 residues long. The CDR3: CASSPRLAGGTDTQYF. CDR3 coding DNA: TGTGCCAGCAGCCCGAGACTAGCGGGGGGCACAGATACGCAGTATTTT.

This chain joins TRBV6-5 and TRBJ2-7, with D maybe TRBD1 (5 bases). CDR1 and CDR2 (germline): MNHEY, SVGAGI. CDR3 length equals 13 residues. Trimming stripped 0 bases from V and 5 bases from J, with 8 bases between. The CDR3 loop is CASSYSGRDEQYF. DNA of the CDR3: TGTGCCAGCAGTTACTCGGGCAGGGACGAGCAGTACTTC.

The V call is TRBV11-2, the J call TRBJ2-2; 9 nucleotides align to TRBD2. Germline assignment: CDR1 SGHAT and CDR2 FQNNGV. This CDR3 has 19 residues. J lost 2 bases, V lost 2 bases, and 12 bases had no gene match. The CDR3 nucleotides are TGTGCCAGCAGCTTACGCCGGGGGGCTAGCGGGACAAACACCGGGGAGCTGTTTTTT. Translating it yields CASSLRRGASGTNTGELFF.

As DNA, the CDR3 is TGTGCCAGTAGTCGCCGCCCCGGGGCTCAGCCCCAGCATTTT. As protein: CASSRRPGAQPQHF. J is TRBJ1-5 and V is TRBV19; possible D gene TRBD1, 5 bases. The germline V and J ends were trimmed by 5 bases and 6 bases, with 14 bases remaining between them. The germline CDR1 and CDR2 sequences are LNHDA and SQIVND (reference sequence). CDR3 length: 14 residues.

The chain couples TRBV4-1 to TRBJ2-1; 8 nucleotides agree with TRBD2. The CDR3 extends over 14 amino acids. In germline, CDR1 is MGHRA, CDR2 YSYEKL. J gave up 9 bases and V 2 bases, and 6 bases lay outside the gene matches. The CDR3 DNA reads TGCGCCAGCAGCCAATCCGGACTAGCCAGTGAGCAGTTCTTC. Protein sequence: CASSQSGLASEQFF.

The V and J genes are TRBV6-1 and TRBJ1-2; 7 bases match TRBD1. The CDR3 is 15 amino acids. Looked up from germline, CDR1 is MNHNS and CDR2 is SASEGT. Germline trimming cut 6 bases from V and 5 bases from J; bases unmatched to any gene: 12. CDR3 in amino acids: CASRGQGEGWYGYTF. CDR3 bases: TGTGCCAGCAGGGGGCAGGGGGAAGGGTGGTATGGCTACACCTTC.

V and J are TRBV19 and TRBJ1-2; D is uncertain. Trimming stripped 4 bases from V and 4 bases from J, with 16 bases between. The CDR3 has 15 residues. Germline V gene lookup returns CDR1 LNHDA and CDR2 SQIVND (reference sequence). The CDR3 region is CASSTSRSVPYGYTF. The CDR3 bases are TGTGCCAGTAGTACCTCCCGATCCGTACCCTATGGCTACACCTTC.

The chain recombines TRBV28 with TRBJ2-3; D is unclear. Trimming left V 4 bases short and J 4 bases short, with 9 bases between. This CDR3 contains 13 residues. The V gene's germline CDR1 is MDHEN and CDR2 SYDVKM. CDR3 residues: CASSSSLADTQYF. The CDR3, as DNA: TGTGCCAGCAGTTCCTCCCTAGCAGATACGCAGTATTTT.

Details on this clone: The same CDR3 is also encoded by other DNA sequences in this sample. The chain has TRBV6-1 and TRBJ2-5; D is uncertain. The germline V gene has CDR1 MNHNS and CDR2 SASEGT. This CDR3 contains 11 residues. The V end lost 7 bases, the J end lost 2 bases, and 5 bases lay between the germline ends. For the CDR3, the DNA is TGTGCCAGCACTTTACAAGAGACCCAGTACTTC. Its protein is CASTLQETQYF.

This chain links TRBV27 with TRBJ2-1; no clear D gene. Germline V gene sequence: CDR1 MNHEY, CDR2 SMNVEV (reference sequence). V was cut by 6 bases and J by 3 bases, with 9 bases left in between. The length of the CDR3 is 13 residues. The DNA of the CDR3 is TGTGCCAGCAGCCGGGCCGGCTACAATGAGCAGTTCTTC. Encoded protein: CASSRAGYNEQFF.

This clone appeared a single time. The rearrangement links TRBV6-5 to TRBJ2-7; perhaps TRBD1 as D (5 bases). Germline V gives CDR1 MNHEY, CDR2 SVGAGI. This CDR3 contains 14 residues. V shed 6 bases and J shed 1 base, with 13 bases lying between them. This chain's CDR3 is CASSSPTVSYEQYF. The CDR3 DNA follows: TGTGCCAGCAGCTCCCCGACAGTTTCCTACGAGCAGTACTTC.

This clone has only one observation. V and J are TRBV15 and TRBJ1-1; 7 positions match TRBD1. CDR1 is LNHNV, CDR2 YYDKDF, per germline (reference sequence). With 0 bases clipped from V and 4 bases from J, the junction kept 5 bases outside the gene matches. This CDR3 comprises 15 residues. In DNA form, the CDR3 reads TGTGCCACCAGCAGAGACCGGACAGGTACCACTGAAGCTTTCTTT. Amino acids: CATSRDRTGTTEAFF.

The chain uses TRBV5-1 and TRBJ2-3, with unresolved D. The ends were cut back, 0 bases at V and 0 bases at J, with 11 bases in the middle. The CDR3 has 16 amino acids. Germline values: CDR1 SGHRS, CDR2 YFSETQ. CDR3 nucleotides: TGCGCCAGCAGCTTGGATCCCGCGGCTAGCACAGATACGCAGTATTTT. This encodes CASSLDPAASTDTQYF.

V gene TRBV11-2 combines with J gene TRBJ2-5; weak D call: TRBD1 (6 bases). The CDR3 is 14 amino acids. Trimming pared 5 bases from V and 2 bases from J, leaving 12 bases between. The germline gives CDR1 SGHAT, CDR2 FQNNGV. The CDR3 region is CASSQQDRQETQYF. CDR3 in DNA: TGTGCCAGCAGCCAGCAAGACAGGCAAGAGACCCAGTACTTC.

The V gene is TRBV5-1, the J gene TRBJ2-3; TRBD2 matches at 7 bases. Trimming at V came to 0 bases and at J to 6 bases, leaving 7 bases not matched to a gene. CDR1 is SGHRS, CDR2 YFSETQ, per germline. This CDR3 spans 15 amino acids. This CDR3 reads CASSLEGRGGDTQYF. The CDR3 DNA follows: TGCGCCAGCAGCTTGGAGGGACGGGGAGGGGATACGCAGTATTTT.

The chain employs TRBV4-2 and TRBJ2-7; D possibly matches TRBD1 or TRBD2 (5 bases each). The CDR3 extends over 15 amino acids. CDR1 and CDR2 from the germline V gene are LGHNA and YNFKEQ. V lost 5 bases and J lost 2, with 16 bases in between. The CDR3 spells CASSLATGAPYEQYF. CDR3 nucleotides: TGTGCCAGCAGCTTAGCAACCGGGGCCCCCTACGAGCAGTACTTC.

V is TRBV5-1 and J is TRBJ1-1, with 7 bases that match TRBD1. CDR1 is SGHRS and CDR2 is YFSETQ in the germline V gene. CDR3 length: 17 residues. With V trimmed by 3 bases and J by 1 base, 12 bases remained unmatched. DNA for the CDR3: TGCGCCAGCAGCTCCGGGGACAGCTTTTCGGCGAACACTGAAGCTTTCTTT. Protein: CASSSGDSFSANTEAFF.

The chain uses TRBV2 and TRBJ2-1, with TRBD2 matching over 11 bases. Germline V gene data show CDR1 as SNHLY and CDR2 as FYNNEI. CDR3 length equals 17 residues. The J segment lost 8 bases and the V segment lost 6 bases, leaving 15 bases of the junction unmatched. The CDR3 coding sequence is TGTGCCAGCAGGGTAGGGGGACTAGCGGTGGGAGGGGATGAGCAGTTCTTC. It encodes CASRVGGLAVGGDEQFF.

The chain has TRBV27 and TRBJ2-5, with 7 bases aligning to TRBD1. CDR1 and CDR2 from the germline V gene are MNHEY and SMNVEV (reference sequence). The CDR3 is made up of 14 amino acids. The V segment lost 6 bases and the J segment 5 bases; nucleotides outside the gene matches: 9. CDR3 bases: TGTGCCAGCAGCAACTCAGGGGGTAGGGAGACCCAGTACTTC. Translation gives CASSNSGGRETQYF.

The chain combines TRBV7-6 with TRBJ2-5; D is unresolved. The CDR3 has 11 amino acids. V lost 5 bases and J lost 3, with 4 bases in between. The germline V gene has CDR1 SGHVS and CDR2 FNYEAQ. In nucleotides, the CDR3 is TGTGCCAGCAGCCCTAAAGAGACCCAGTACTTC. It translates to CASSPKETQYF. Full variable domain (remainder filled in from reference TRBV7-6 and TRBJ2-5): GAGVSQSPRYKVTKRGQDVALRCDPISGHVSLYWYRQALGQGPEFLTYFNYEAQQDKSGLPNDRFSAERPEGSISTLTIQRTEQRDSAMYRCASSPKETQYFGPGTRLLVL.

This clone was found a few times. The chain carries TRBV27 and TRBJ1-1; D is undetermined. V lost 6 bases and J 0 bases, leaving 5 bases between the germline ends. Germline V gives CDR1 MNHEY, CDR2 SMNVEV (reference sequence). The CDR3 is made up of 12 amino acids. The CDR3 DNA follows: TGTGCCAGCAGGCACCTGAACACTGAAGCTTTCTTT. Its protein product is CASRHLNTEAFF.

V gene TRBV29-1 combines with J gene TRBJ2-3, with TRBD2 matching over 15 bases. The V gene end was trimmed by 6 bases and the J gene end by 0 bases; junction bases not matched to a gene: 10. The CDR3 runs 18 residues. The germline gives CDR1 SQVTM, CDR2 ANQGSEA. CDR3 DNA: TGCAGCGTCGCAGGACTAGCGGGAGGGATTGCTAGCACAGATACGCAGTATTTT. Protein sequence: CSVAGLAGGIASTDTQYF.

The V and J genes are TRBV7-9 and TRBJ1-5, with a tentative D call TRBD1 (5 bases). The CDR3 is 13 residues long. Trimming took 5 bases from V and 6 from J, leaving 11 bases between them. Per the germline V gene, CDR1 is SEHNR and CDR2 is FQNEAQ (reference sequence). Here the CDR3 DNA reads TGTGCCAGCAGCAAATCAGGGAGTCAGCCCCAGCATTTT. Amino acid sequence: CASSKSGSQPQHF.

The chain joins TRBV11-3 to TRBJ2-5; no firm D call. The ends were cut back, 5 bases at V and 4 bases at J, with 17 bases in the middle. Germline assignment: CDR1 SGHNT and CDR2 YENEEA. The CDR3 loop spans 15 amino acids. This CDR3 is CASSMSSMERETQYF. In DNA, the CDR3 is TGTGCCAGCAGCATGTCCTCGATGGAGCGAGAGACCCAGTACTTC.

The chain couples TRBV7-9 to TRBJ2-3; maybe TRBD2 (6 bases). The CDR3 is made up of 15 amino acids. The V and J ends lost 10 bases and 0 bases respectively, with 17 bases between them. Germline CDR1 SEHNR, CDR2 FQNEAQ (reference sequence). The CDR3 loop reads CATDSLSGSTDTQYF. The CDR3 DNA is TGTGCCACCGACTCCCTAAGCGGGAGCACAGATACGCAGTATTTT.